What follows are 24 T cell receptor beta chains derived from one specimen sequenced in a study of blood T cell repertoires in COVID-19. The repertoire was sequenced with immunoSEQ multiplex PCR; TCRdb's copy has only in-frame clones and lacks some. The repertoire consists of approximately 260,000 clones, with around 82% occurring once and the leading ten covering 4.5% to 6%. The sequencing input was peripheral blood. These receptors all come from a woman aged 80 or over with active or convalescent COVID-19.

The chain's CDR3 is CASRSGGRVRTSGTNEQFF. CDR3 DNA: TGTGCCAGCAGATCCGGGGGCAGGGTTCGGACTAGCGGTACGAATGAGCAGTTCTTC. J is TRBJ2-1 and V is TRBV11-2, with 10 bases fitting TRBD2. Germline CDR1 is SGHAT and CDR2 is FQNNGV. The V and J ends lost 6 bases and 7 bases, in that order; junction bases with no gene match: 21. There are 19 residues in the CDR3.

This rearrangement joins TRBV4-1 to TRBJ2-5, with 10 bases matching TRBD2. Trimming took 3 bases from V and 5 from J; bases not matched to a gene: 12. Germline CDR1 MGHRA, CDR2 YSYEKL. The CDR3 loop spans 17 amino acids. As DNA, the CDR3 is TGCGCCAGCAGCCATGGCTGGAGCGGGGGGGCCGTTGAGACCCAGTACTTC. It encodes CASSHGWSGGAVETQYF.

The genes are TRBV5-1 and TRBJ2-2, with D unresolved. CDR3 size: 13 residues. V dropped 4 bases and J dropped 2 bases, with 6 bases sitting between them. Germline V gives CDR1 SGHRS, CDR2 YFSETQ. The CDR3 bases are TGCGCCAGCAGCAGACATAACACCGGGGAGCTGTTTTTT. Its translation is CASSRHNTGELFF.

The chain joins TRBV5-8 to TRBJ2-2, with 7 bases fitting TRBD1. There are 15 residues in the CDR3. Losses at the gene ends were 5 bases for V and 1 base for J; bases not matched to a gene: 5. Germline V gene sequence: CDR1 SGHTS, CDR2 YDEGEE. The CDR3 here is CASRKGGVNTGELFF. DNA for the CDR3: TGTGCCAGCAGAAAAGGGGGCGTGAACACCGGGGAGCTGTTTTTT. The whole variable domain, remainder taken from reference TRBV5-8 and TRBJ2-2, is EAGVTQSPTHLIKTRGQQATLRCSPISGHTSVYWYQQALGLGLQFLLWYDEGEERNRGNFPPRFSGRQFPNYSSELNVNALELEDSALYLCASRKGGVNTGELFFGEGSRLTVL.

This rearrangement joins TRBV10-3 to TRBJ1-6; D is uncertain. Germline CDR1 reads ENHRY; CDR2 reads SYGVKD. The CDR3 is made up of 14 amino acids. V was trimmed by 6 bases and J by 8 bases, leaving 14 bases between them. The DNA for the CDR3 is TGTGCCATCAGCGTAAATGTGAGGGATTCACCCCTCCACTTT. This gives the protein CAISVNVRDSPLHF.

This clone showed up just a few times. This chain connects TRBV19 to TRBJ1-1; TRBD1 matches 7 bases. The V and J ends lost 6 bases and 1 base, in that order; junction bases with no gene match: 2. This CDR3 is built from 13 residues. Germline CDR1 LNHDA, CDR2 SQIVND (reference sequence). For the CDR3, the DNA is TGTGCCAGTAGAAGGACAGGGAACACTGAAGCTTTCTTT. It is translated as CASRRTGNTEAFF. Full variable domain (outside the CDR3, taken from reference TRBV19 and TRBJ1-1): DGGITQSPKYLFRKEGQNVTLSCEQNLNHDAMYWYRQDPGQGLRLIYYSQIVNDFQKGDIAEGYSVSREKKESFPLTVTSAQKNPTAFYLCASRRTGNTEAFFGQGTRLTVV.

J is TRBJ1-2 and V is TRBV11-2, with D hard to call. This CDR3 region has 15 residues. V was pared by 7 bases and J by 4 bases, with 19 bases between. Germline V lookup: CDR1 SGHAT, CDR2 FQNNGV. The CDR3 region has the DNA TGTGCCAGCACCACCCCGGGAGTTGGGCGCTATGGCTACACCTTC. It yields the protein CASTTPGVGRYGYTF.

The chain carries TRBV4-2 and TRBJ2-3, with D possibly TRBD2 on 5 matching bases. The V gene lost 0 bases and the J gene lost 7 bases, with 11 bases spanning the gap. There are 14 residues in the CDR3. Germline values: CDR1 LGHNA, CDR2 YNFKEQ. CDR3 sequence (DNA): TGTGCCAGCAGCCAAGAGCTAGCCCCAAATACGCAGTATTTT. Translation gives CASSQELAPNTQYF.

The chain recombines TRBV15 with TRBJ1-3, with D perhaps TRBD1 (5 bases). The germline V gene has CDR1 LNHNV and CDR2 YYDKDF (reference sequence). Trimming took 0 bases from V and 2 from J, leaving 11 bases between them. The CDR3 contains 16 residues. The CDR3 DNA sequence: TGTGCCACCAGCAGAGATGTGGAAGGGGCTGGAAACACCATATATTTT. Translating it yields CATSRDVEGAGNTIYF. The whole variable domain, filled in from reference TRBV15 and TRBJ1-3, reads DAMVIQNPRYQVTQFGKPVTLSCSQTLNHNVMYWYQQKSSQAPKLLFHYYDKDFNNEADTPDNFQSRRPNTSFCFLDIRSPGLGDTAMYLCATSRDVEGAGNTIYFGEGSWLTVV.

The chain is built from TRBV27 and TRBJ1-3; D not certain. V shed 6 bases and J shed 4 bases, with 13 bases lying between them. Per germline, CDR1 MNHEY and CDR2 SMNVEV (reference sequence). The CDR3 is 14 amino acids. In nucleotides, the CDR3 is TGTGCCAGCAGGGCGGGTGTTGGGGGAAACACCATATATTTT. This codes for CASRAGVGGNTIYF.

This chain joins TRBV2 and TRBJ2-1; a possible D gene is TRBD2 (6 bases). Germline CDR1 reads SNHLY; CDR2 reads FYNNEI. The CDR3 is 15 amino acids. V lost 3 bases and J 6 bases, leaving 15 bases between the germline ends. The CDR3 coding sequence is TGTGCCAGCAGTGAGGGGCGGGGATCATCCAATGAGCAGTTCTTC. Its translation: CASSEGRGSSNEQFF.

The chain couples TRBV14 to TRBJ2-1; tentatively, D is TRBD1 (7 bases). Between the trimmed V and J ends, which lost 1 base and 8 bases, there was a span of 15 bases. The CDR3 covers 15 residues. Germline CDR1 SGHDN, CDR2 FVKESK. The CDR3 region has the DNA TGTGCCAGCAGCCAAGGGCAGGGGGGCTTCGATGAGCAGTTCTTC. Translated, it gives CASSQGQGGFDEQFF. Drawing the rest from reference TRBV14 and TRBJ2-1, the complete variable domain is EAGVTQFPSHSVIEKGQTVTLRCDPISGHDNLYWYRRVMGKEIKFLLHFVKESKQDESGMPNNRFLAERTGGTYSTLKVQPAELEDSGVYFCASSQGQGGFDEQFFGPGTRLTVL.

The chain has TRBV19 and TRBJ1-6, with D perhaps TRBD1 (6 bases). This CDR3 has 13 amino acids. V shed 6 bases and J shed 7 bases, with 10 bases lying between them. The germline V gene encodes CDR1 LNHDA and CDR2 SQIVND (reference sequence). CDR3 nucleotide sequence: TGTGCCAGTAGACCAGGGGACAATTCACCCCTCCACTTT. Its protein product is CASRPGDNSPLHF. Full variable domain (remainder filled in from reference TRBV19 and TRBJ1-6): DGGITQSPKYLFRKEGQNVTLSCEQNLNHDAMYWYRQDPGQGLRLIYYSQIVNDFQKGDIAEGYSVSREKKESFPLTVTSAQKNPTAFYLCASRPGDNSPLHFGNGTRLTVT.

This clone has just a few counts. The chain links TRBV9 to TRBJ1-2, with 9 positions matching TRBD1. The J segment lost 10 bases and the V segment lost 0 bases, leaving 16 bases of the junction unmatched. Germline CDR1 SGDLS, CDR2 YYNGEE. CDR3 size: 17 residues. The CDR3 sequence is CASSVGPALTGGSDYTF. CDR3 DNA: TGTGCCAGCAGCGTAGGACCCGCCCTGACAGGGGGAAGTGACTACACCTTC.

This clone showed up just once. The genes are TRBV24-1 and TRBJ2-7, with D perhaps TRBD1 (6 bases). Trimming cost V 1 base and J 5 bases, with 11 bases left between them. The CDR3 length is 14 residues. The germline V gene encodes CDR1 KGHDR and CDR2 SFDVKD. The CDR3 nucleotides read TGTGCCACCAGTGATTTTACAACAGGGAACGAGCAGTACTTC. Translating it yields CATSDFTTGNEQYF.

The CDR3 sequence is CASSPVNTGELFF. CDR3 in DNA: TGTGCCAGCAGCCCAGTTAACACCGGGGAGCTGTTTTTT. This rearrangement joins TRBV11-2 to TRBJ2-2; D gene ambiguous. CDR1 and CDR2 (germline): SGHAT, FQNNGV. The CDR3 totals 13 residues. V lost 5 bases to trimming and J lost 2 bases, with 6 bases between them.

This chain links TRBV3-1 (or the pseudogene TRBV3-2) with TRBJ2-7; TRBD1 matches 9 bases. Germline CDR1 reads LGHDT; CDR2 reads YNNKEL (reference sequence). CDR3 length equals 14 residues. Trimming at V came to 4 bases and at J to 6 bases, leaving 7 bases not matched to a gene. The CDR3 nucleotides are TGTGCCAGCAGCCCCGGACAGGGGCGGGCCGAGCAGTACTTC. This translates into CASSPGQGRAEQYF.

The chain uses TRBV19 and TRBJ2-1, with TRBD1 matching over 9 bases. V was clipped by 9 bases and J by 10 bases; unmatched bases: 13. The CDR3 runs to 14 residues. Germline CDR1 and CDR2: LNHDA and SQIVND (reference sequence). The CDR3 is CASRTTGGPGEQFF. The CDR3 nucleotides read TGTGCCAGCAGAACGACAGGGGGTCCGGGAGAGCAGTTCTTC.

This rearrangement joins TRBV5-1 to TRBJ2-6; D gene unclear. Germline CDR1 is SGHRS and CDR2 is YFSETQ. The CDR3 contains 15 residues. Between the trimmed V and J ends, which lost 5 bases and 0 bases, there was a span of 9 bases. DNA of the CDR3: TGCGCCAGCAGATTAACGAGCTCTGGGGCCAACGTCCTGACTTTC. This codes for CASRLTSSGANVLTF.

This chain's CDR3 is CAGLLAGSTDTQYF. Written as DNA, the CDR3 is TGTGCCGGACTACTAGCGGGGAGCACAGATACGCAGTATTTT. The chain carries TRBV30 and TRBJ2-3; 10 nucleotides match TRBD2. This CDR3 spans 14 amino acids. Per germline, CDR1 GTSNPN and CDR2 SVGIG (reference sequence). V trimming: 8 bases; J trimming: 0 bases; junction bases outside the gene matches: 5.

The chain has TRBV10-2 and TRBJ1-1, with 7 bases that match TRBD1. The CDR3 runs to 13 residues. Per germline, CDR1 WSHSY and CDR2 SAAADI. The V and J ends lost 10 bases and 4 bases, in that order; junction bases with no gene match: 9. The CDR3 DNA reads as TGCGCCACCAAAAAGACAGGGAGCACTGAAGCTTTCTTT. Amino acids: CATKKTGSTEAFF.

The V call is TRBV6-1, the J call TRBJ2-1, with 7 nucleotides matching TRBD2. CDR1 and CDR2 (germline): MNHNS, SASEGT. With V trimmed by 3 bases and J by 2 bases, 4 bases remained unmatched. CDR3 size: 15 residues. The CDR3 coding sequence is TGTGCCAGCAGTGAGGGGGGAGGGGCCTACAATGAGCAGTTCTTC. Its protein is CASSEGGGAYNEQFF.

The gene calls are TRBV3-1 (or the pseudogene TRBV3-2) and TRBJ1-1; 11 bases align to TRBD1. Germline CDR1 is LGHDT and CDR2 is YNNKEL (reference sequence). The CDR3 runs to 13 residues. Losses at the gene ends were 6 bases for V and 5 bases for J; bases not matched to a gene: 2. The CDR3 loop reads CASRGQGETEAFF. The DNA of the CDR3 is TGTGCCAGCAGGGGACAGGGGGAAACTGAAGCTTTCTTT.

This CDR3 reads CASSDRSGNQPQHF. DNA of the CDR3: TGTGCCAGCAGTGACCGCAGCGGCAATCAGCCCCAGCATTTT. The rearrangement uses TRBV2 and TRBJ1-5; D remains unclear. This CDR3 is 14 amino acids long. The V and J ends lost 3 bases and 2 bases respectively, with 8 bases between them. CDR1 and CDR2 (germline): SNHLY, FYNNEI. The variable domain in full, completed from reference TRBV2 and TRBJ1-5, reads EPEVTQTPSHQVTQMGQEVILRCVPISNHLYFYWYRQILGQKVEFLVSFYNNEISEKSEIFDDQFSVERPDGSNFTLKIRSTKLEDSAMYFCASSDRSGNQPQHFGDGTRLSIL.